This passage covers 25 T cell receptor beta chains from one sample sequenced in a study of shared clonotypes between healthy human individuals. The data were produced by immunoSEQ multiplex PCR, yet TCRdb's version contains in-frame clones alone and is incomplete. Of over 2 million clones in the sample, approximately 94% were seen once. CD45RO-negative, CCR7-positively selected cells formed the naive CD8 fraction, excluding terminally differentiated effector memory CD45RA+ cells. Sequencing was done on a sample of naive CD8+ T cells sorted from blood. The receptors originated from a young man in good health.

This chain joins TRBV5-1 and TRBJ2-1; no clear D gene. V shed 0 bases and J shed 2 bases, with 12 bases lying between them. The CDR3 length is 16 residues. CDR1 and CDR2 (germline): SGHRS, YFSETQ. The CDR3 loop reads CASSLDWAVTYNEQFF. The CDR3 region has the DNA TGCGCCAGCAGCTTGGACTGGGCGGTGACCTACAATGAGCAGTTCTTC.

The rearrangement links TRBV9 to TRBJ2-5, with TRBD2 as a possible D gene (6 bases). CDR3 length equals 14 residues. V was cut by 3 bases and J by 0 bases, with 9 bases left in between. Germline lookup yields CDR1 SGDLS and CDR2 YYNGEE. For the CDR3, the DNA is TGTGCCAGCAGCGGAGGGGACTACCAAGAGACCCAGTACTTC. This encodes CASSGGDYQETQYF.

The chain couples TRBV19 to TRBJ2-1; no definite D call. Germline V lookup: CDR1 LNHDA, CDR2 SQIVND (reference sequence). The CDR3 covers 11 residues. V gave up 3 bases and J gave up 7 bases, with 4 bases separating them. The CDR3 sequence is CASSIRNEQFF. CDR3 in DNA: TGTGCCAGTAGTATCAGGAATGAGCAGTTCTTC.

There are a few counts of this clone. Other DNA sequences in this specimen translate into the identical CDR3. This chain links TRBV5-4 with TRBJ1-2, with TRBD1 matching 10 bases. Trimming removed 2 bases from V and 4 bases from J; junction bases left unmatched: 2. The V gene's germline CDR1 is SGHNT and CDR2 YYREEE (reference sequence). This CDR3 has 14 residues. Here the CDR3 DNA reads TGTGCCAGCAGCTTAGGACAGGGGGGCTATGGCTACACCTTC. Its protein product is CASSLGQGGYGYTF.

The rearrangement joins TRBV4-1 to TRBJ2-1, with TRBD2 matching over 7 bases. J lost 4 bases, V lost 2 bases, and 8 bases had no gene match. Germline V gene data show CDR1 as MGHRA and CDR2 as YSYEKL. This CDR3 contains 16 residues. CDR3 DNA sequence: TGCGCCAGCAGCCAACGGGCGGGAGAGCAGTACAATGAGCAGTTCTTC. This gives the protein CASSQRAGEQYNEQFF.

This rearrangement joins TRBV5-6 to TRBJ2-5; unclear D gene. The CDR3 extends over 15 amino acids. Looked up from germline, CDR1 is SGHDT and CDR2 is YYEEEE. V was clipped by 1 base and J by 2 bases, with 12 bases between them. The CDR3 spells CASSLLLDLQETQYF. As DNA, the CDR3 is TGTGCCAGCAGCTTGCTCTTGGACCTACAAGAGACCCAGTACTTC.

V usage is TRBV27 and J usage is TRBJ2-7, with D perhaps given as TRBD1 or TRBD2 (5 bases each). The CDR3 spans 13 residues. The germline V and J ends were trimmed by 5 bases and 3 bases, with 11 bases remaining between them. CDR1 and CDR2 from the germline V gene are MNHEY and SMNVEV (reference sequence). The CDR3 sequence: CASSQGPHYEQYF. CDR3 nucleotide sequence: TGTGCCAGCAGTCAGGGACCTCACTACGAGCAGTACTTC.

The genes are TRBV7-9 and TRBJ1-6; D gene ambiguous. Trimming cost V 5 bases and J 0 bases, with 11 bases left between them. Germline lookup yields CDR1 SEHNR and CDR2 FQNEAQ (reference sequence). The CDR3 extends over 16 amino acids. The CDR3 nucleotides are TGTGCCAGCAGCGAGTCACAGAGCTCCTATAATTCACCCCTCCACTTT. It translates to CASSESQSSYNSPLHF.

The V gene is TRBV11-2, the J gene TRBJ2-1; 12 positions agree with TRBD2. The CDR3 spans 17 residues. The V gene end was trimmed by 2 bases and the J gene end by 0 bases; junction bases not matched to a gene: 2. Germline V gives CDR1 SGHAT, CDR2 FQNNGV. CDR3 in amino acids: CASSLPTSGSSYNEQFF. The CDR3 DNA follows: TGTGCCAGCAGCTTACCGACTAGCGGGAGCTCCTACAATGAGCAGTTCTTC.

This clone was recorded only once. V usage is TRBV5-6 and J usage is TRBJ2-1, with D possibly being TRBD1 (6 bases). Germline assignment: CDR1 SGHDT and CDR2 YYEEEE. The V gene lost 1 base and the J gene lost 6 bases, with 11 bases spanning the gap. The length of the CDR3 is 14 residues. CDR3 in DNA: TGTGCCAGCAGCTTGAATACAGGGTTCAATGAGCAGTTCTTC. Its translation is CASSLNTGFNEQFF. The full variable domain, its missing parts supplied by reference TRBV5-6 and TRBJ2-1, is DAGVTQSPTHLIKTRGQQVTLRCSPKSGHDTVSWYQQALGQGPQFIFQYYEEEERQRGNFPDRFSGHQFPNYSSELNVNALLLGDSALYLCASSLNTGFNEQFFGPGTRLTVL.

Only one count was recorded for this clone. The V call is TRBV2, the J call TRBJ2-5, with TRBD2 matching over 13 bases. V gave up 1 base and J gave up 5 bases; unmatched junction bases: 10. CDR1 SNHLY and CDR2 FYNNEI come from the germline V gene. The CDR3 is made up of 18 amino acids. CDR3 protein: CASSEVGLAGTRGETQYF. The CDR3 nucleotides are TGTGCCAGCAGTGAAGTGGGACTAGCGGGAACCAGAGGGGAGACCCAGTACTTC.

As to this clone: This sample includes further DNA sequences coding for the same CDR3. This CDR3 reads CASSLDSYEQYF. The CDR3 coding sequence is TGTGCCAGCAGCCTGGACAGTTACGAGCAGTACTTC. The chain joins TRBV13 to TRBJ2-7; possible D gene TRBD1, 6 bases. V dropped 5 bases and J dropped 4 bases, with 9 bases sitting between them. Germline assignment: CDR1 PRHDT and CDR2 FYEKMQ (reference sequence). CDR3 length equals 12 residues.

CDR3 residues: CASSESPAGHQPQHF. DNA for the CDR3: TGTGCCAGCAGTGAATCTCCGGCGGGCCATCAGCCCCAGCATTTT. J is TRBJ1-5 and V is TRBV6-1, with D uncertain. Germline V lookup: CDR1 MNHNS, CDR2 SASEGT. This CDR3 has 15 residues. The V end was cut by 2 bases, the J end by 5 bases, with 13 bases between.

This clone was seen only once. The rearrangement uses TRBV4-3 and TRBJ2-6; D may correspond to TRBD1 or TRBD2 (6 bases each). The CDR3 loop spans 17 amino acids. Germline loops: CDR1 LGHNA, CDR2 YSLEER. Trimming took off 1 base at V and 2 bases at J, with 12 bases between the two ends. The CDR3 coding sequence is TGCGCCAGCAGCCAAGTTGGAGGGGGAGCTGGGGCCAACGTCCTGACTTTC. It specifies CASSQVGGGAGANVLTF.

The rearrangement joins TRBV6-6 to TRBJ1-1; D is undetermined. Germline V CDR1 and CDR2: MNHNY, SVGAGI (reference sequence). V gave up 8 bases and J gave up 3 bases, with 13 bases separating them. CDR3 length: 13 residues. The CDR3 sequence is CASGNIGDTEAFF. The CDR3 DNA reads TGTGCCAGCGGAAATATAGGTGACACTGAAGCTTTCTTT.

This chain links TRBV5-1 with TRBJ2-2, with TRBD2 identical over 7 bases. This CDR3 contains 15 residues. The germline V gene encodes CDR1 SGHRS and CDR2 YFSETQ. V shed 1 base, J shed 6 bases, and the junction held 6 bases outside the gene matches. The DNA of the CDR3 is TGCGCCAGCAGCTTGTGGAGCGGGGATCCCGGGGAGCTGTTTTTT. This codes for CASSLWSGDPGELFF.

The CDR3 coding sequence is TGCGCCAGCAGCCAGGCACGGGAGGGGTACGAGCAGTACTTC. As protein: CASSQAREGYEQYF. The genes are TRBV4-3 and TRBJ2-7; 8 nucleotides line up with TRBD2. The CDR3 contains 14 residues. Germline V gene data show CDR1 as LGHNA and CDR2 as YSLEER. Trimming removed 3 bases from V and 4 bases from J; junction bases left unmatched: 5.

The chain employs TRBV6-5 and TRBJ1-2, with D possibly matching TRBD1 (5 bases). Per the germline V gene, CDR1 is MNHEY and CDR2 is SVGAGI. CDR3 length: 13 amino acids. Trimming removed 6 bases at V and 1 base at J, with 9 bases between. For the CDR3, the DNA is TGTGCCAGCAGCTTTGACAGTAACTATGGCTACACCTTC. This codes for CASSFDSNYGYTF.

The chain links TRBV7-9 to TRBJ1-2; 9 bases align to TRBD1. The V gene end was trimmed by 5 bases and the J gene end by 1 base; junction bases not matched to a gene: 5. There are 15 residues in the CDR3. CDR1 is SEHNR and CDR2 is FQNEAQ in the germline V gene (reference sequence). CDR3 region: CASSHGTGFNYGYTF. The CDR3 DNA is TGTGCCAGCAGCCACGGGACAGGGTTTAACTATGGCTACACCTTC.

The chain uses TRBV6-5 and TRBJ2-7; weak D call: TRBD2 (6 bases). CDR3 length: 15 residues. Trimming stripped 0 bases from V and 4 bases from J, with 13 bases between. The V gene's germline CDR1 is MNHEY and CDR2 SVGAGI. CDR3 region: CASSYSRVGGYEQYF. The CDR3 nucleotides read TGTGCCAGCAGTTACTCGAGAGTTGGGGGGTACGAGCAGTACTTC.

The V call is TRBV25-1, the J call TRBJ2-5; D call uncertain. V lost 1 base and J lost 3, with 6 bases in between. The CDR3 runs 13 residues. The germline gives CDR1 MGHDK, CDR2 SYGVNS. The CDR3 DNA reads TGTGCCAGCAGTGAATCGGTAGAAGAGACCCAGTACTTC. The encoded protein is CASSESVEETQYF.

CDR3 nucleotide sequence: TGTGCCAGCAGCAAGGGGCAGGGGCAAGAGACCCAGTACTTC. It translates to CASSKGQGQETQYF. V usage is TRBV7-6 and J usage is TRBJ2-5; weak D call: TRBD1 (6 bases). Germline CDR1 SGHVS, CDR2 FNYEAQ. This CDR3 is 14 amino acids long. V was trimmed by 5 bases and J by 2 bases, leaving 12 bases between them.

This clone was counted a single time. This chain connects TRBV6-5 to TRBJ1-1; possibly TRBD1 for D (5 bases). Germline V gene lookup returns CDR1 MNHEY and CDR2 SVGAGI. The CDR3 is 15 amino acids. Trimming left V 0 bases short and J 4 bases short, with 12 bases between. The CDR3 bases are TGTGCCAGCAGTTACTCGATGGGGGGGACCACTGAAGCTTTCTTT. It specifies CASSYSMGGTTEAFF.

The chain is built from TRBV13 and TRBJ2-3; perhaps TRBD2 as D (6 bases). The CDR3 is made up of 13 amino acids. Trimming shortened V by 4 bases and J by 4 bases, and 9 bases separated the two germline ends. The germline V gene has CDR1 PRHDT and CDR2 FYEKMQ (reference sequence). CDR3 DNA: TGTGCCAGCAGCTGGGAGGAAGCAGATACGCAGTATTTT. Translated, it gives CASSWEEADTQYF. The variable domain in full, completed from reference TRBV13 and TRBJ2-3, reads AAGVIQSPRHLIKEKRETATLKCYPIPRHDTVYWYQQGPGQDPQFLISFYEKMQSDKGSIPDRFSAQQFSDYHSELNMSSLELGDSALYFCASSWEEADTQYFGPGTRLTVL.

Only one count was recorded for this clone. This sequence joins TRBV5-1 and TRBJ2-5; 12 bases align to TRBD1. In germline, CDR1 is SGHRS, CDR2 YFSETQ. The CDR3 is 14 residues long. The ends lost 4 bases at V and 10 bases at J; junction bases unmatched: 8. DNA of the CDR3: TGCGCCAGCAGCCAGGGACAGGGGGCCCCCATCCAGTACTTC. Protein sequence: CASSQGQGAPIQYF.